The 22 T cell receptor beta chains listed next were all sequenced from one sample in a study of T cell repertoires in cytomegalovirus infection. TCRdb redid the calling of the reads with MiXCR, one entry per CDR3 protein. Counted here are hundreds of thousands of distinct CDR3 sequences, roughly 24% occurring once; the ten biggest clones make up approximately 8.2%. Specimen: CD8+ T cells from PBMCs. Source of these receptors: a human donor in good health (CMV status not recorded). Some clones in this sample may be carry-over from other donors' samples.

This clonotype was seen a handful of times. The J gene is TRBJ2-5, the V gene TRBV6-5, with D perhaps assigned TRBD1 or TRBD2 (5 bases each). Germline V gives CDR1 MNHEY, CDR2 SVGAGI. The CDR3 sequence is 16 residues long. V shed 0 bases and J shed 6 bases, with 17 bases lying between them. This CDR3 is CASSYSWGSGRQTQYF. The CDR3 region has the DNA TGTGCCAGCAGTTACTCGTGGGGATCGGGGCGCCAGACCCAGTACTTC.

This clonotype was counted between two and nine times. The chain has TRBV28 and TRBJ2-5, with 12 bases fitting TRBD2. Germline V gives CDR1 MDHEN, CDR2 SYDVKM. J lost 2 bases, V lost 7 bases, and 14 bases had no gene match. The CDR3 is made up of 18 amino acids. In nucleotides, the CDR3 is TGTGCCAGCACCTCTGGGCTAGCGGGGGGGCTTGGTCAAGAGACCCAGTACTTC. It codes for CASTSGLAGGLGQETQYF.

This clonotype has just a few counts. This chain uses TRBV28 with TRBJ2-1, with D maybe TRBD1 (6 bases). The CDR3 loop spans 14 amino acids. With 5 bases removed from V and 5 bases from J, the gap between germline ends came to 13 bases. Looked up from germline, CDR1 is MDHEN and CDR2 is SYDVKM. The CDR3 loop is CASSGQGLHNEQFF. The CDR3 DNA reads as TGTGCCAGCAGTGGCCAGGGGCTTCACAATGAGCAGTTCTTC.

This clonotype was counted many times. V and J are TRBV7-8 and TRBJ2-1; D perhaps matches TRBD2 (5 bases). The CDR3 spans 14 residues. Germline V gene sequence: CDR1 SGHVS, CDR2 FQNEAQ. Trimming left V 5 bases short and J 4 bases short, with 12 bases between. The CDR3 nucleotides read TGTGCCAGCAGCACCGGACTGCTTTACAATGAGCAGTTCTTC. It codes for CASSTGLLYNEQFF. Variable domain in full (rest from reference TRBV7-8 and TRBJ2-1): GAGVSQSPRYKVAKRGQDVALRCDPISGHVSLFWYQQALGQGPEFLTYFQNEAQLDKSGLPSDRFFAERPEGSVSTLKIQRTQQEDSAVYLCASSTGLLYNEQFFGPGTRLTVL.

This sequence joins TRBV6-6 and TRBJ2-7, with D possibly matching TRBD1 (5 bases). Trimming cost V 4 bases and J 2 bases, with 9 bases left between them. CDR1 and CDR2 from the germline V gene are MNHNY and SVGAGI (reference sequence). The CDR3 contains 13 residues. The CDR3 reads CASSLPGTYEQYV. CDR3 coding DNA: TGTGCCAGCAGTTTACCAGGGACCTACGAGCAGTACGTC.

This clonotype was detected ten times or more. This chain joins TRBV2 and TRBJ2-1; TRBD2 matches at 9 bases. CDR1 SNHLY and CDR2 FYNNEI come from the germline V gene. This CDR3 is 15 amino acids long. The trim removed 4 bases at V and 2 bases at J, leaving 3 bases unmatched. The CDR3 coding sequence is TGTGCCAGCAGTGTGAGCGGGGGGCCCTACAATGAGCAGTTCTTC. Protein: CASSVSGGPYNEQFF. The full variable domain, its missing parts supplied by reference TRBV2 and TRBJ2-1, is EPEVTQTPSHQVTQMGQEVILRCVPISNHLYFYWYRQILGQKVEFLVSFYNNEISEKSEIFDDQFSVERPDGSNFTLKIRSTKLEDSAMYFCASSVSGGPYNEQFFGPGTRLTVL.

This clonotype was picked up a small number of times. CDR3 amino acids: CASSLGTGWNYGYTF. The CDR3, as DNA: TGCGCCAGCAGCTTGGGGACAGGGTGGAACTATGGCTACACCTTC. The V and J genes are TRBV5-1 and TRBJ1-2, with 8 bases lining up with TRBD1. The germline V gene has CDR1 SGHRS and CDR2 YFSETQ. Losses at the gene ends were 0 bases for V and 2 bases for J; bases not matched to a gene: 3. This CDR3 is built from 15 residues.

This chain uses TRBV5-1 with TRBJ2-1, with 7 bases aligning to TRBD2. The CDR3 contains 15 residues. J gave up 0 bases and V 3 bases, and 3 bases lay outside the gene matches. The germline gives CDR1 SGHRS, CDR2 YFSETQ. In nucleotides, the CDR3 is TGCGCCAGCAGCTACCCGGGGGGCTCCTACAATGAGCAGTTCTTC. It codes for CASSYPGGSYNEQFF.

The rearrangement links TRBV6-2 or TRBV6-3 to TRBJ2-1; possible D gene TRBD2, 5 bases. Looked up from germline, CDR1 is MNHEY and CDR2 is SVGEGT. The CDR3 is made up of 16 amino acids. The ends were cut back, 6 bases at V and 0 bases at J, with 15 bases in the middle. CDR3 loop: CASSLTAASSYNEQFF. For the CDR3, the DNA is TGTGCCAGCAGCCTTACAGCGGCAAGCTCCTACAATGAGCAGTTCTTC.

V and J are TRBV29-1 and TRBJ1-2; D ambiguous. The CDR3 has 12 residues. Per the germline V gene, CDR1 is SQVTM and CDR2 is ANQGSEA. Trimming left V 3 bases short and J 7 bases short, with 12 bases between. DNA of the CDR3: TGCAGCGTTGACCCCGCCCTCGGTGGCTACACCTTC. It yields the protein CSVDPALGGYTF.

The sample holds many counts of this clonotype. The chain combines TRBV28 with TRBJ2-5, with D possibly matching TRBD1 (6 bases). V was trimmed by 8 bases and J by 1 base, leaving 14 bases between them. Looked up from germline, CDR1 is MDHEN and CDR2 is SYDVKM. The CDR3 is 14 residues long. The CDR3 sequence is CASLNSDSQETQYF. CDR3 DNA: TGTGCCAGCCTCAACTCGGACAGCCAAGAGACCCAGTACTTC.

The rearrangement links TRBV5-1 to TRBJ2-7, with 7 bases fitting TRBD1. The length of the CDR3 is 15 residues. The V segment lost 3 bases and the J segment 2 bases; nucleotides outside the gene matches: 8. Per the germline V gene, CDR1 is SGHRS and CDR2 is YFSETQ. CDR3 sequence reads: CASSYFPGQTYEQYF. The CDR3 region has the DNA TGCGCCAGCAGCTACTTCCCGGGACAGACCTACGAGCAGTACTTC.

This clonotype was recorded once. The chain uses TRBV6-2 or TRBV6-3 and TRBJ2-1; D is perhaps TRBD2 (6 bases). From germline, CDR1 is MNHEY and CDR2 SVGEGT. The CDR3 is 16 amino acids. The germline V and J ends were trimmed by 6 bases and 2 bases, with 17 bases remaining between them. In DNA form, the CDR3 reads TGTGCCAGCAGCCTGCTGACTAGTCTGCCCTACAATGAGCAGTTCTTC. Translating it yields CASSLLTSLPYNEQFF.

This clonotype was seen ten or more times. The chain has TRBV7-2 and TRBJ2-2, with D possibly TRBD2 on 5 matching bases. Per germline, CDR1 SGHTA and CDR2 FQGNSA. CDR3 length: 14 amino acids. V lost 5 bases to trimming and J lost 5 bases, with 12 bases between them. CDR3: CASSPQLGTGELFF. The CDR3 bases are TGTGCCAGCAGCCCCCAACTAGGGACCGGGGAGCTGTTTTTT.

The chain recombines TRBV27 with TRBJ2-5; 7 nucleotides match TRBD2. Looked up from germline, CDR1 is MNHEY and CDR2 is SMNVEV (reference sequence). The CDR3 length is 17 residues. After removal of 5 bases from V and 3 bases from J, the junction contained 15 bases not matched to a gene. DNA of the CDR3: TGTGCCAGCAGTCCCCTCGGGGGGATGAAAAGAGAAGAGACCCAGTACTTC. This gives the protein CASSPLGGMKREETQYF.

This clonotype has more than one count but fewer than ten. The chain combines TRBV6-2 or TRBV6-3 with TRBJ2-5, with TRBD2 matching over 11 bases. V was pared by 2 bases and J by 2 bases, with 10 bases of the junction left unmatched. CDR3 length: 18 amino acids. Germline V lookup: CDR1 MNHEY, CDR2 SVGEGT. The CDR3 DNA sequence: TGTGCCAGCAGTTACCGCCCCGGGACTAGCGGACTGCAAGAGACCCAGTACTTC. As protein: CASSYRPGTSGLQETQYF.

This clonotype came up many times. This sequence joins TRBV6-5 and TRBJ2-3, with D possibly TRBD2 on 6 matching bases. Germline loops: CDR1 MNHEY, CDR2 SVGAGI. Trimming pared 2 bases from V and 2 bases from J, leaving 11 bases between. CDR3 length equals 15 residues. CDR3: CASSYTSSLTDTQYF. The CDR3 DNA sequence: TGTGCCAGCAGTTACACTAGCAGCCTCACAGATACGCAGTATTTT.

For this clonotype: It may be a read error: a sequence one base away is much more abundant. For the CDR3, the DNA is TGTGCCAGCAGTCAAGGGGGGAGCGCGGAGCTGTTTTTT. Translation gives CASSQGGSAELFF. This chain joins TRBV7-8 and TRBJ2-2; either TRBD1 or TRBD2 may supply D (6 bases each). Trimming cost V 6 bases and J 10 bases, with 15 bases left between them. The CDR3 runs to 13 residues. Per germline, CDR1 SGHVS and CDR2 FQNEAQ.

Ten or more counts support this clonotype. CDR3 coding DNA: TGTGCCAGCAGACCCCTAGCCTCGAGCTCCTACAATGAGCAGTTCTTC. This encodes CASRPLASSSYNEQFF. J is TRBJ2-1 and V is TRBV6-2 or TRBV6-3; D possibly corresponds to TRBD2 (5 bases). Germline-derived CDR1 and CDR2 are MNHEY and SVGEGT. The CDR3 totals 16 residues. V was cut by 6 bases and J by 0 bases, with 15 bases left in between.

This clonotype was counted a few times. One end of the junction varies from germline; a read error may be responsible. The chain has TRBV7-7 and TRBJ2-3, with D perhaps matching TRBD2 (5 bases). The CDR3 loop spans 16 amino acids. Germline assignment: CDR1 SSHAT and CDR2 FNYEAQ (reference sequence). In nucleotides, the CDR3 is TGTGCTAGCAGCTTAAGATTAGGCGGGAGCACAGATACGCAGTATTTT. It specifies CASSLRLGGSTDTQYF.

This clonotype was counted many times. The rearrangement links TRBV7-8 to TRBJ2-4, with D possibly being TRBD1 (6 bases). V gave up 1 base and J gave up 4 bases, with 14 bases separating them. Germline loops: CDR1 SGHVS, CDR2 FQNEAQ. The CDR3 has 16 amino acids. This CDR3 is CASSLGGWGLKNIQYF. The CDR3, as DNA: TGTGCCAGCAGCTTAGGAGGCTGGGGGCTTAAAAACATTCAGTACTTC.

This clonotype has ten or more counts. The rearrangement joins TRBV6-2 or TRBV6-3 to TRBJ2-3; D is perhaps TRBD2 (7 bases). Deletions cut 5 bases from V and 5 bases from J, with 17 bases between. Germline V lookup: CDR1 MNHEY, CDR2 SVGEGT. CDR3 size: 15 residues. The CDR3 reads CASSPGEGEVDTQYF. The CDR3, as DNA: TGTGCCAGCAGTCCCGGGGAGGGGGAAGTAGATACGCAGTATTTT.